These 28 T cell receptor beta chains came from one sample sequenced in a study of T cells in Graves' hyperthyroidism and ophthalmopathy. Amplification of TCR beta CDR3 regions used RNA as the template. HTBI primers were the set used in a first-round RT-PCR of the TCR CDR3. TCRdb used MiXCR to reprocess the multiplex PCR reads, holding one entry per CDR3 protein. The table has about 560,000 distinct CDR3 sequences, over 15% seen once. Sequenced input: blood. These receptors were collected from a young woman with Graves' hyperthyroidism.

This clonotype was recorded at least ten times. The rearrangement links TRBV12-3 or TRBV12-4 to TRBJ1-2, with D tentatively TRBD1 (6 bases). This CDR3 region has 15 residues. V lost 9 bases, J lost 0 bases, and 17 bases lay in between. As DNA, the CDR3 is TGTGCCAGTTGCCCCGGGACACCGCCTAACTATGGCTACACCTTC. Translation gives CASCPGTPPNYGYTF.

The V call is TRBV10-3, the J call TRBJ1-4; D is perhaps TRBD1 (5 bases). There are 13 residues in the CDR3. V lost 7 bases and J 8 bases, leaving 14 bases between the germline ends. Germline-derived CDR1 and CDR2 are ENHRY and SYGVKD. The chain's CDR3 is CAINPGPEEKLFF. In nucleotides, the CDR3 is TGTGCCATCAATCCGGGACCCGAGGAAAAACTGTTTTTT.

The chain employs TRBV6-5 and TRBJ1-1; weak D call: TRBD1 (6 bases). This CDR3 has 15 residues. V was shortened by 2 bases and J by 7 bases, with 17 bases between the two germline ends. Germline V gene sequence: CDR1 MNHEY, CDR2 SVGAGI. The CDR3 loop is CASSYVGGPAVEAFF. The CDR3 nucleotides read TGTGCCAGCAGTTACGTCGGGGGGCCTGCGGTTGAAGCTTTCTTT.

This clonotype was detected many times. V usage is TRBV20-1 and J usage is TRBJ2-5; 7 bases map to TRBD2. This CDR3 region has 14 residues. The V segment lost 4 bases and the J segment 4 bases; nucleotides outside the gene matches: 9. Germline values: CDR1 DFQATT, CDR2 SNEGSKA (reference sequence). CDR3 DNA: TGCAGTGCTACTAACAAGCGGGACCCAGAGACCCAGTACTTC. Its translation is CSATNKRDPETQYF.

This chain joins TRBV4-1 and TRBJ2-3; 12 nucleotides align to TRBD2. The J segment lost 1 base and the V segment lost 3 bases, leaving 14 bases of the junction unmatched. CDR1 MGHRA and CDR2 YSYEKL come from the germline V gene. The CDR3 totals 20 residues. The CDR3 protein is CASSQRRLAGVRFGTDTQYF. DNA of the CDR3: TGCGCCAGCAGCCAGAGGAGACTAGCGGGAGTGCGCTTCGGCACAGATACGCAGTATTTT.

This chain joins TRBV30 and TRBJ1-6; a weak D match, TRBD1 (6 bases). Trimming stripped 2 bases from V and 10 bases from J, with 12 bases between. CDR1 and CDR2 (germline): GTSNPN, SVGIG (reference sequence). The CDR3 runs 13 residues. This CDR3 is CAWSLQGGSPLHF. As DNA, the CDR3 is TGTGCCTGGAGTCTACAGGGTGGGTCACCCCTCCACTTT.

There are many counts of this clonotype. This sequence joins TRBV12-3 or TRBV12-4 and TRBJ1-5; D uncertain. The CDR3 contains 15 residues. Between the trimmed V and J ends, which lost 3 bases and 6 bases, there was a span of 15 bases. CDR3 sequence: CASSLTLRGGQPQHF. DNA of the CDR3: TGTGCCAGCAGTTTGACCCTCAGAGGCGGTCAGCCCCAGCATTTT.

This clonotype has a count of ten or more. The rearrangement uses TRBV10-1 and TRBJ2-3, with D possibly TRBD1 on 6 matching bases. V was trimmed by 3 bases and J by 2 bases, leaving 15 bases between them. Germline V gives CDR1 WNHNN, CDR2 SYGVQD (reference sequence). The CDR3 consists of 16 residues. The CDR3 region has the DNA TGCGCCAGCAGTGATGAAAACAGGGAATTCACAGATACGCAGTATTTT. Protein product: CASSDENREFTDTQYF.

This clonotype was seen repeatedly, ten times or more. V and J are TRBV5-8 and TRBJ1-4; the D gene is possibly TRBD1 (6 bases). V lost 9 bases, J lost 8 bases, and 23 bases lay in between. The length of the CDR3 is 15 residues. Germline V gives CDR1 SGHTS, CDR2 YDEGEE. The DNA for the CDR3 is TGTGCCACCCCGCGACGGAAGGGGGGTCGGGAAAAACTGTTTTTT. This sequence encodes CATPRRKGGREKLFF.

In this sample, this clonotype turned up many times. The CDR3 protein is CAIGSQDEQFF. CDR3 DNA sequence: TGTGCCATCGGGAGTCAGGATGAGCAGTTCTTC. This sequence joins TRBV10-3 and TRBJ2-1; weak D call: TRBD2 (5 bases). The CDR3 consists of 11 residues. V lost 8 bases and J lost 8, with 10 bases in between. Germline CDR1 is ENHRY and CDR2 is SYGVKD.

A few counts support this clonotype. V is TRBV7-9 and J is TRBJ2-3, with D possibly being TRBD2 (6 bases). Germline CDR1 and CDR2: SEHNR and FQNEAQ (reference sequence). The V end lost 7 bases, the J end lost 3 bases, and 14 bases lay between the germline ends. The CDR3 is 14 residues long. Written as DNA, the CDR3 is TGTGCCAGCAACCTGCGGGGATTAACAGATACGCAGTATTTT. The encoded protein is CASNLRGLTDTQYF. Using reference TRBV7-9 and TRBJ2-3 for the parts outside the CDR3, the full variable domain is DTGVSQNPRHKITKRGQNVTFRCDPISEHNRLYWYRQTLGQGPEFLTYFQNEAQLEKSRLLSDRFSAERPKGSFSTLEIQRTEQGDSAMYLCASNLRGLTDTQYFGPGTRLTVL.

V is TRBV4-2 and J is TRBJ1-2; perhaps TRBD1 as D (5 bases). The CDR3 loop spans 14 amino acids. The V end was cut by 5 bases, the J end by 4 bases, with 14 bases between. Germline V gene sequence: CDR1 LGHNA, CDR2 YNFKEQ. In DNA form, the CDR3 reads TGTGCCAGCAGCTCCAACACGGGGGTCTATGGCTACACCTTC. Encoded protein: CASSSNTGVYGYTF.

This chain uses TRBV5-6 with TRBJ1-2; D possibly corresponds to TRBD1 (5 bases). CDR3 length: 15 residues. The V gene lost 4 bases and the J gene lost 4 bases, with 17 bases spanning the gap. Per germline, CDR1 SGHDT and CDR2 YYEEEE. The CDR3 sequence is CASSPSVQDVYGYTF. CDR3 DNA sequence: TGTGCCAGCAGCCCTTCCGTACAGGATGTCTATGGCTACACCTTC.

The table lists this clonotype with a few counts. The rearrangement links TRBV4-1 to TRBJ2-7; no firm D call. Per the germline V gene, CDR1 is MGHRA and CDR2 is YSYEKL. V was shortened by 0 bases and J by 0 bases, with 21 bases between the two germline ends. The CDR3 loop spans 19 amino acids. The CDR3 sequence is CASSQERLRGNPLSYEQYF. For the CDR3, the DNA is TGCGCCAGCAGCCAAGAACGTCTCCGTGGGAACCCCCTCTCCTACGAGCAGTACTTC.

The rearrangement links TRBV4-3 to TRBJ1-1; D is possibly TRBD1 (5 bases). V was cut by 0 bases and J by 11 bases, with 13 bases left in between. Germline CDR1 and CDR2: LGHNA and YSLEER. This CDR3 spans 13 amino acids. CDR3 region: CASSQDLQVVAFF. The CDR3, as DNA: TGCGCCAGCAGCCAAGATTTACAGGTTGTCGCTTTCTTT.

This clonotype was counted a few times. This chain joins TRBV9 and TRBJ1-1; possibly TRBD1 for D (6 bases). The germline V and J ends were trimmed by 0 bases and 5 bases, with 14 bases remaining between them. The CDR3 runs to 15 residues. Germline CDR1 reads SGDLS; CDR2 reads YYNGEE. CDR3 region: CASSVVGQGRTEAFF. CDR3 bases: TGTGCCAGCAGCGTAGTCGGTCAGGGGAGGACTGAAGCTTTCTTT.

This clonotype came up a few times. This chain links TRBV29-1 with TRBJ2-7, with 9 bases identical to TRBD1. This CDR3 has 15 residues. Germline-derived CDR1 and CDR2 are SQVTM and ANQGSEA. With 3 bases clipped from V and 3 bases from J, the junction kept 9 bases outside the gene matches. In DNA, the CDR3 is TGCAGCGTTGAGGTTGCGGACAGGGGCTTCTACGAGCAGTACTTC. Its translation is CSVEVADRGFYEQYF.

V is TRBV6-1 and J is TRBJ1-2; D uncertain. The CDR3 consists of 14 residues. The V gene's germline CDR1 is MNHNS and CDR2 SASEGT. V was pared by 1 base and J by 6 bases, with 12 bases between. The CDR3 DNA reads as TGTGCCAGCAGTGAAGTTTTGGCCAGCGATGGCTACACCTTC. Protein sequence: CASSEVLASDGYTF.

The rearrangement joins TRBV6-9 to TRBJ2-1, with D perhaps matching TRBD1 (5 bases). V was clipped by 3 bases and J by 4 bases, with 10 bases between them. The CDR3 extends over 14 amino acids. Germline V gene lookup returns CDR1 MNHGY and CDR2 SVAAGI. CDR3 loop: CASSYGRDYNEQFF. In nucleotides, the CDR3 is TGTGCCAGCAGTTACGGCAGGGATTACAATGAGCAGTTCTTC.

A single count supports this clonotype. The V and J genes are TRBV20-1 and TRBJ1-5, with D perhaps matching TRBD1 (6 bases). Germline lookup yields CDR1 DFQATT and CDR2 SNEGSKA (reference sequence). CDR3 length: 14 residues. V lost 4 bases and J lost 5, with 15 bases in between. CDR3 sequence reads: CSATGGARDQPQHF. The CDR3 coding sequence is TGCAGTGCTACCGGGGGGGCGCGGGATCAGCCCCAGCATTTT.

The V call is TRBV6-6, the J call TRBJ1-2; 8 nucleotides match TRBD1. The junction had 7 bases not matched to a gene; V was cut back by 6 bases and J by 4 bases. Germline V gene sequence: CDR1 MNHNY, CDR2 SVGAGI (reference sequence). The CDR3 is made up of 14 amino acids. CDR3: CASRARQGSYGYTF. DNA for the CDR3: TGTGCCAGCAGGGCAAGACAGGGGTCCTATGGCTACACCTTC.

This clonotype occurred a few times. This rearrangement joins TRBV29-1 to TRBJ1-1, with a tentative D call TRBD1 (5 bases). CDR3 length equals 10 residues. Germline CDR1 reads SQVTM; CDR2 reads ANQGSEA. The V end was cut by 7 bases, the J end by 3 bases, with 6 bases between. The CDR3 nucleotides read TGCAGCGGGGGACACACTGAAGCTTTCTTT. It specifies CSGGHTEAFF.

Regarding this clonotype: Since a much larger clone is just one base distant, this may be a read error. The V call is TRBV2, the J call TRBJ2-5; D is uncertain. CDR1 and CDR2 from the germline V gene are SNHLY and FYNNEI. The CDR3 runs 11 residues. The CDR3 here is CVSTIGETQYF. The CDR3 region has the DNA TGTGTCAGCACTATAGGAGAGACCCAGTACTTC. The full variable domain, with the rest looked up from reference TRBV2 and TRBJ2-5, is EPEVTQTPSHQVTQMGQEVILRCVPISNHLYFYWYRQILGQKVEFLVSFYNNEISEKSEIFDDQFSVERPDGSNFTLKIRSTKLEDSAMYFCVSTIGETQYFGPGTRLLVL.

A few counts support this clonotype. V usage is TRBV10-1 and J usage is TRBJ2-3, with D tentatively TRBD2 (6 bases). The CDR3 loop spans 14 amino acids. In germline, CDR1 is WNHNN, CDR2 SYGVQD (reference sequence). Between the trimmed V and J ends, which lost 7 bases and 1 base, there was a span of 12 bases. This CDR3 is CASNSGERTDTQYF. In DNA form, the CDR3 reads TGCGCCAGCAATTCGGGGGAACGCACAGATACGCAGTATTTT.

To note about this clonotype: A much larger clone lies a single base off, so this may be a read error. The J gene is TRBJ2-5, the V gene TRBV20-1, with a weak D call TRBD2 (5 bases). The CDR3 has 14 amino acids. Trimming pared 8 bases from V and 7 bases from J, leaving 23 bases between. The germline V gene has CDR1 DFQATT and CDR2 SNEGSKA (reference sequence). CDR3 bases: TGCAGTTTTCCAGCGTCGGGAAGAAAGGGGACCCAGTACTTC. It yields the protein CSFPASGRKGTQYF.

This clonotype was recorded a few times. The chain uses TRBV29-1 and TRBJ2-1, with D perhaps matching TRBD1 (6 bases). The CDR3 consists of 13 residues. CDR1 and CDR2 (germline): SQVTM, ANQGSEA. Deletions cut 4 bases from V and 7 bases from J, with 14 bases between. In DNA, the CDR3 is TGCAGCGTTGGGGGGCTAACGGTGAATGAGCAGTTCTTC. Residues: CSVGGLTVNEQFF.

V gene TRBV6-5 combines with J gene TRBJ2-7, with D uncertain. The DNA end lines up better with TRBJ2-1; the J call may be wrong. The germline gives CDR1 MNHEY, CDR2 SVGAGI. The CDR3 runs 16 residues. CDR3 nucleotide sequence: TGTGCCAGCAGTTACCGACCTGGGGTGGGAATCTACGAGCAGTTCTTC. The encoded protein is CASSYRPGVGIYEQFF.

This clonotype came up many times. The chain carries TRBV20-1 and TRBJ2-5; 10 nucleotides agree with TRBD2. CDR1 is DFQATT, CDR2 SNEGSKA, per germline (reference sequence). The CDR3 totals 17 residues. V lost 2 bases, J lost 0 bases, and 9 bases stayed unmatched. This CDR3 reads CSARTGTSAKYQETQYF. The DNA of the CDR3 is TGCAGTGCTAGAACAGGGACTAGCGCTAAGTACCAAGAGACCCAGTACTTC.